This T cell receptor beta chain comes out of a study of spatial heterogeneity in lung cancer. Whole-study context: Samples came from some 73 TRACERx patients with untreated early-stage lung cancer.

TCRdb independently ran MiXCR on the 5' RACE reads; one entry per CDR3 protein. The profile covers over 95,000 distinct CDR3 sequences, with 9.5% to 14% appearing a single time and more than 20% taken by the ten largest. Documented time point: blood at routine non-recurrence follow-up after resection. This specimen consisted of PBMCs, obtained at follow-up. The sequence was collected from a female donor with early-stage non-small cell lung cancer.

The DNA of the CDR3 is TGTGCCAGCAGCCAATCGGACAGGGGGCATGGCTACACCTTC. Its protein is CASSQSDRGHGYTF. The chain carries TRBV4-2 and TRBJ1-2, with 11 bases that match TRBD1. Germline values: CDR1 LGHNA, CDR2 YNFKEQ. The trim removed 2 bases at V and 6 bases at J, leaving 2 bases unmatched. This CDR3 spans 14 amino acids.